This paragraph reports one TCR beta chain. Its specificity is unknown. Germline lookup yields CDR1 SGHAT and CDR2 FQNNGV. V was pared by 1 base and J by 6 bases, with 6 bases of the junction left unmatched. The CDR3 has 15 residues. This sample stems from a study of T cells in localized non-small cell lung cancer. Whole-study results and caveats: Appearances in adjacent lung were noted for a median approximately 61 of the top 100 tumor clones. Longer overall survival was seen with higher T cell density measured in blood.

The table came from immunoSEQ multiplex PCR; TCRdb's copy has only in-frame clones and leaves some out. The sample has 25,000 to 35,000 clones, roughly nine tenths seen once. The chain has TRBV11-2 and TRBJ2-1; 7 nucleotides agree with TRBD2. This sequence was found in a man between 40 and 70 years old with stage II lung adenocarcinoma. The material sequenced was PBMCs, taken before any cancer treatment. DNA for the CDR3: TGTGCCAGCAGCTTAGTGGGAGGGGAGGTCAATGAGCAGTTCTTC. It yields the protein CASSLVGGEVNEQFF.